A selection of T cell receptor beta chains follows, all from one sample in a study of cytomegalovirus exposure and HLA in healthy donors. Measured with immunoSEQ multiplex PCR; TCRdb has only the in-frame clones, and not every one. This sample's clone table lists around 53,000 clones. The sequencing input was PBMCs. These receptors were obtained from a woman aged 25 to 39 in good health and CMV-seropositive. Both conserved end residues are part of each CDR3. Fields, in order: D gene, J gene, V gene, CDR3 DNA, CDR3 protein. D genes are given only for firm matches.

. TRBJ2-1 TRBV28 TGTGCCAGCAGCGAAATCAGGACACTCTACAATGAGCAGTTCTTC CASSEIRTLYNEQFF
. TRBJ2-7 TRBV29-1 TGCAGCGTTGAGGCAGGGTCCCACGAGCAGTACTTC CSVEAGSHEQYF
TRBD2 TRBJ2-7 TRBV27 TGTGCCAGCAGTTTGGCGGGAGCTGCCTACGAGCAGTACTTC CASSLAGAAYEQYF
TRBD1 TRBJ1-1 TRBV13 TGTGCCAGCAGCCCGGACAGGGGGAACACTGAAGCTTTCTTT CASSPDRGNTEAFF
. TRBJ1-1 TRBV5-5 TGTGCCAGCAGCTTGGTAGCCCTCGAGACTGAAGCTTTCTTT CASSLVALETEAFF
TRBD2 TRBJ2-3 TRBV10-1 TGCGCCAGCAGTCCCGGGGAGGGGCCTAACACAGATACGCAGTATTTT CASSPGEGPNTDTQYF
TRBD2 TRBJ2-1 TRBV5-4 TGTGCCAGCAGCTTGGGTTTTGCGACTAGCGTAAATGAGCAGTTCTTC CASSLGFATSVNEQFF
TRBD1 TRBJ2-7 TRBV6-1 TGTGCCAGCAGTGCAGACAGGGGGCTCGGCGAGCAGTACTTC CASSADRGLGEQYF
TRBD2 TRBJ2-1 TRBV5-4 TGTGCCAGCAGCTTGCCCGGACTAGCGGGAACCGGTGAGCAGTTCTTC CASSLPGLAGTGEQFF
. TRBJ1-2 TRBV30 TGTGCCTGGAGTGTACGGGGGGCGCTTGGCTATGGCTACACCTTC CAWSVRGALGYGYTF
. TRBJ2-7 TRBV6-5 TGTGCCAGCAGTTTGACAGCAGCCTACGAGCAGTACTTC CASSLTAAYEQYF
TRBD1 TRBJ2-7 TRBV30 TGTGCCTGGAAGCAGGATACAGGGGGCGAGCAGTACTTC CAWKQDTGGEQYF
. TRBJ1-1 TRBV6-5 TGTGCCAGCAGCCTAAGGAGATCAAACACTGAAGCTTTCTTT CASSLRRSNTEAFF
. TRBJ1-2 TRBV30 TGTGCCTGGGGACTGGGGATCGGTCGCTACACCTTC CAWGLGIGRYTF
. TRBJ1-2 TRBV27 TGTGCCAGCAGTTTGCGGGGAAAAGGGGCAGTGAGATACACCTTC CASSLRGKGAVRYTF
TRBD1 TRBJ1-2 TRBV5-5 TGTGCCAGCAGCCCACGGACAGGGGGGTACGGCTACACCTTC CASSPRTGGYGYTF
. TRBJ1-2 TRBV30 TGTGCCTGGCACTCCCCGGGGGTGGATGGCTACACCTTC CAWHSPGVDGYTF
TRBD2 TRBJ2-1 TRBV2 TGTGCCAGCAGTGGTGATAGCGGGAGCCATGAGCAGTTCTTC CASSGDSGSHEQFF
TRBD1 TRBJ1-1 TRBV15 TGTGCCACAACTACCGGGACAGGGGGCCGGACTGAAGCTTTCTTT CATTTGTGGRTEAFF
. TRBJ2-7 TRBV13 TGTGCCAGCAGCTACAGGGACCCTGGTAGGACCTACGAGCAGTACTTC CASSYRDPGRTYEQYF
TRBD1 TRBJ2-7 TRBV6-5 TGTGCCAGCAGGACAACACGGACAGGGGACGGCGAGCAGTACTTC CASRTTRTGDGEQYF
TRBD2 TRBJ2-1 TRBV19 TGTGCCAGTAGCACTAGCGGCCCCTCCTACAATGAGCAGTTCTTC CASSTSGPSYNEQFF
. TRBJ1-6 TRBV5-4 TGTGCCAGCAGCTTGGGCGGGGATAATTCACCCCTCCACTTT CASSLGGDNSPLHF
. TRBJ1-1 TRBV5-1 TGCGCCAGCAGCTTGGGGGGCTTGAACACTGAAGCTTTCTTT CASSLGGLNTEAFF
TRBD1 TRBJ1-6 TRBV14 TGTGCCAGCAGCCAAATCGGGACAGGGGCCCTCCACTTT CASSQIGTGALHF
TRBD1 TRBJ1-4 TRBV5-8 TGTGCCAGCAGCTGGACAGGTGTGGAAAAACTGTTTTTT CASSWTGVEKLFF
. TRBJ2-7 TRBV18 TGTGCCAGCTCACCAAGGGGGAGAGGTGCCTACGAGCAGTACTTC CASSPRGRGAYEQYF
. TRBJ2-1 TRBV7-7 TGTGCTAGCAGCTCGGCTAGGAGCGGTGAGCAGTTCTTC CASSSARSGEQFF
TRBD1 TRBJ1-1 TRBV5-1 TGCGCCAGCAGCCTTCAGGGGGCGAACACTGAAGCTTTCTTT CASSLQGANTEAFF
TRBD1 TRBJ1-6 TRBV6-1 TGTGCCACCCGGACAGGCACCTATAATTCACCCCTCCACTTT CATRTGTYNSPLHF
TRBD2 TRBJ2-3 TRBV4-1 TGCGCCAGCAGCCTTGGACTAGCGTTGGATACGCAGTATTTT CASSLGLALDTQYF
TRBD2 TRBJ2-5 TRBV5-1 TGCGCCAGCAGCTTAACTAGCGGGAGGGCCCCAGAGACCCAGTACTTC CASSLTSGRAPETQYF
. TRBJ1-5 TRBV6-1 TGTGCCAGCAGTGAAAGGTCAGGGGAGCCCCAGCATTTT CASSERSGEPQHF
TRBD2 TRBJ2-4 TRBV4-2 TGTGCCAGCAGCCAAGAGGTAGCGGGGGGGGACATTCAGTACTTC CASSQEVAGGDIQYF
. TRBJ2-1 TRBV29-1 TGCAGCGGAGCGGTGAGCTCCTACAATGAGCAGTTCTTC CSGAVSSYNEQFF
TRBD2 TRBJ2-1 TRBV6-1 TGTGCCAGCGACCCTAGCGGGAGGTACAATGAGCAGTTCTTC CASDPSGRYNEQFF